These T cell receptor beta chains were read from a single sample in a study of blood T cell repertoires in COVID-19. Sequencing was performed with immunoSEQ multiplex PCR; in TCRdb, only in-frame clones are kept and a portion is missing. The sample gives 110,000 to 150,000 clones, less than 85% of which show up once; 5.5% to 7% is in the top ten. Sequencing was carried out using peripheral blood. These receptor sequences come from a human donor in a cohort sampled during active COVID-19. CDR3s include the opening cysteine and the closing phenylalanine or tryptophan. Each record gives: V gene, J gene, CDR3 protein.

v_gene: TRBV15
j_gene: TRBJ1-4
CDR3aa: CATSRDLGRINEKLFF

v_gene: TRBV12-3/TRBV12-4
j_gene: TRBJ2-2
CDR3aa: CASQNANTGELFF

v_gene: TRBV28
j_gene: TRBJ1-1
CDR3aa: CASSPIRTMGNTEAFF

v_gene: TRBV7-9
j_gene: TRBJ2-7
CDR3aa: CATSLPPQGPRTYEQYF

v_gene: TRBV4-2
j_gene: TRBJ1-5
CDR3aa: CASSPTVDQPQHF

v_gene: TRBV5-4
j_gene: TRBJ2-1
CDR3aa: CASSDMVGNEQFF

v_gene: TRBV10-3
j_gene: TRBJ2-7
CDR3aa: CATQGSYEQYF

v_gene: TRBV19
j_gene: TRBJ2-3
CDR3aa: CASSTLAGAVTDTQYF

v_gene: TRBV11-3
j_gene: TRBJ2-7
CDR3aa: CASSFGQEESEQYF

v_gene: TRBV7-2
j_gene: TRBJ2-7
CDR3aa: CASSPGLGTGEQYF

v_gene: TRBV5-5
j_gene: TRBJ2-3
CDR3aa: CASSFSGREADTQYF

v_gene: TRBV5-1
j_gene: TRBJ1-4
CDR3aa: CASSQGARQGKEKLFF

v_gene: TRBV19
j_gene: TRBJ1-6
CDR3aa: CASSTELGSPLHF

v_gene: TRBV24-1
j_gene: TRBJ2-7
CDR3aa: CATSQGPLVYYEQYF

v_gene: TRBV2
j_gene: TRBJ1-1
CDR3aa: CAGSGTGTFEAFF

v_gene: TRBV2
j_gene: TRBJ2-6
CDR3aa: CASSEAPRGSGANVLTF

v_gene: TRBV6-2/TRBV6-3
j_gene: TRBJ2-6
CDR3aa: CASSSMNRVAGGGANVLTF

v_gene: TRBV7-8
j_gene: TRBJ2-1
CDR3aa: CASSPRVPAQGNEQFF

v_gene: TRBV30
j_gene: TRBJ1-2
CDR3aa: CAWSYRSYGYTF

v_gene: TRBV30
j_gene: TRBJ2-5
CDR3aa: CAWSPTSGGIGSQYF

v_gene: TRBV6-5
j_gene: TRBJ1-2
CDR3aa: CASRTGTKGYTF

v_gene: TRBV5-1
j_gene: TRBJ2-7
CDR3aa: CASSLARGPGLADYEQYF

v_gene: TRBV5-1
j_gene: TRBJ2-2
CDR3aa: CASSSGAGELFF

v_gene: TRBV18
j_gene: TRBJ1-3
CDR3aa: CASSAGTSLELGNTIYF

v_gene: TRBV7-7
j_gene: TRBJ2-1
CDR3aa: CASSLKGSGEQFF

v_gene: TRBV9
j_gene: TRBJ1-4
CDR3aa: CASSASGTYNEKLFF

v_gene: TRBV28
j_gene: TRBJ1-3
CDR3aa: CASSRINRGEGNTIYF

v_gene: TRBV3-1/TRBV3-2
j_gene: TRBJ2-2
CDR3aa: CASSPRDTGELFF

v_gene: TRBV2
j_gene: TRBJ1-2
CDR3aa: CASRGRDFTYGYTF

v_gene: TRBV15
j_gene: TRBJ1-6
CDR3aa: CATSSQGAAYNSPLHF

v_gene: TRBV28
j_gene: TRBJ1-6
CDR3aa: CASSPTNRGHLHF

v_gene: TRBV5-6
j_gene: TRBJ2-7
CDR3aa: CASSFSDEQYF

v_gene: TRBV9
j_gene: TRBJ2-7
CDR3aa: CASSVASSGMAYEQYF

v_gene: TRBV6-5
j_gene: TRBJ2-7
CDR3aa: CASRDLAGGPGNF

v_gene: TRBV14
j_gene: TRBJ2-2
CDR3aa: CASSQVATGELFF

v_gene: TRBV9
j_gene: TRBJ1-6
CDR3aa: CASRTDSSSYNSPLHF

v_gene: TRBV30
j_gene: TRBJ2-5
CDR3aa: CAWSTNQETQYF

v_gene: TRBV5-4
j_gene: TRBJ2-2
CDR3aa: CASSLSPDRMNTGELFF

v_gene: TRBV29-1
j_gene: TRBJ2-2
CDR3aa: CSAYPGQGVTGELFF

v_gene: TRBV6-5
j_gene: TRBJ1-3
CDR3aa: CASSQQGFSGNTIYF

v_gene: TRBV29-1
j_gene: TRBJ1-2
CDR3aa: CSVEDFGGSGYTF

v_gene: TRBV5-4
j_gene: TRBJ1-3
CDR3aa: CASSLDEVGSGNTIYF

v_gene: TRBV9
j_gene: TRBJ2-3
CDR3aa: CASSLRTSGGRDTQYF

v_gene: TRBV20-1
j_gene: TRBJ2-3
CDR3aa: CSGVRADTQYF

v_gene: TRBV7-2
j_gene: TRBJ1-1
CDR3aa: CATKTGAEAFF

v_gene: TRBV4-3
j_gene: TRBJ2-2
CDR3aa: CASSQEWGGTGELFF

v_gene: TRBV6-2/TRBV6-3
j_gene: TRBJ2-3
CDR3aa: CASSYGGSGDTQYF

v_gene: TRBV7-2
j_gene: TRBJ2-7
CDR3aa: CASSYTGTEQYF

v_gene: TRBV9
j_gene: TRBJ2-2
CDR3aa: CASSREGLKTGELFF

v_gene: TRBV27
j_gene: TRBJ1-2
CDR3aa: CASSLQGRNYGYTF

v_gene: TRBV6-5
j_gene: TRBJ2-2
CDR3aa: CASSHLGGGTGELFF

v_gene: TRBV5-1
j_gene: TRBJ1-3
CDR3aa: CASSSAGSGNTIYF

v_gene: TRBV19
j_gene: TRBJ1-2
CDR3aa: CASSTDRIYGYTF

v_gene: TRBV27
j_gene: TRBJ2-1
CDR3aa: CASSGLAIGNEQFF

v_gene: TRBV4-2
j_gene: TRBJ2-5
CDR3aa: CASSQSRQVVQETQYF

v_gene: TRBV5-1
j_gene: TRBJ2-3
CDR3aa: CASLMDTGGDTDTQYF

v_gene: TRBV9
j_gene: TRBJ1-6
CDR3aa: CASSVGSVNSPLHF

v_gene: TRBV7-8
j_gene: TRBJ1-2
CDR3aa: CASSLASARQGNYGYTF

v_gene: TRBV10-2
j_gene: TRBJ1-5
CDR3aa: CASSSTGGESPQHF